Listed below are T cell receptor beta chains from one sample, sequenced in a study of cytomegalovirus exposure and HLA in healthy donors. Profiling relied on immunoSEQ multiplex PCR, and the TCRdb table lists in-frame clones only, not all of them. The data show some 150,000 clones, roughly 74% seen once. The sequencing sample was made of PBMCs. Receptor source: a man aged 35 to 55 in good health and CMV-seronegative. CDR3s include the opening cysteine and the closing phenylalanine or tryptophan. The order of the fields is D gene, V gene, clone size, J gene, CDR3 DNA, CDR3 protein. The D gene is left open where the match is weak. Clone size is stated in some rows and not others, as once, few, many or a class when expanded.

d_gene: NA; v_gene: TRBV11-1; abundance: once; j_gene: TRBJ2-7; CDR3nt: TGTGCCAGCAGCTTACAACAGGGTCCCTACGAGCAGTACTTC; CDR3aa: CASSLQQGPYEQYF
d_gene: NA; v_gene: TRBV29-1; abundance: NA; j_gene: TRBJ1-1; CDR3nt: TGCAGCGCTCTGATCGGAGCCAGGGTGATGAACACTGAAGCTTTCTTT; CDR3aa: CSALIGARVMNTEAFF
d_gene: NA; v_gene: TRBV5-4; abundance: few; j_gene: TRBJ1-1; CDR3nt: TGTGCCAGCAGCATTCCGGGAACCTCGAACACTGAAGCTTTCTTT; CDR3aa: CASSIPGTSNTEAFF
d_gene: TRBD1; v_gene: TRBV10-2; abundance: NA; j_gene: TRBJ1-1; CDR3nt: TGCGCCAGCAGTGAGGACAGGGCCTCTAAGATGAACACTGAAGCTTTCTTT; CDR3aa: CASSEDRASKMNTEAFF
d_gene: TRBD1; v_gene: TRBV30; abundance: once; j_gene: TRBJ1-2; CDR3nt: TGTGCCTCAGACAGGGGGCGCGGTGGCTACACCTTC; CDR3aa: CASDRGRGGYTF
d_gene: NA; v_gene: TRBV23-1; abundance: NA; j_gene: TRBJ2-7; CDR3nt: TGCGCCACGGGGACACTATACGAGCAGTACTTC; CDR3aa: CATGTLYEQYF
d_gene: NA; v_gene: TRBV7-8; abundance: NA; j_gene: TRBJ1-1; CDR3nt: TGTGCCAGCAGCTTAGTAGTTCGGGTTAGGTCGGCTTTCTTT; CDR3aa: CASSLVVRVRSAFF
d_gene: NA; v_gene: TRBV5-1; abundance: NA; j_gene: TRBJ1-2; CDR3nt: TGCGCCAGCAGCTTGGCCGGGGTTGGTGGCTACACCTTC; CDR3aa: CASSLAGVGGYTF
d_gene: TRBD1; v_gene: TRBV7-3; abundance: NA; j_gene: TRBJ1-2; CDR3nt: TGTGCCAGCAGCTCCTCCGGGACAGCCGTGTGGACCTTC; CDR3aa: CASSSSGTAVWTF
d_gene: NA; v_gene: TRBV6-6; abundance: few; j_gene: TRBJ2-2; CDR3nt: TGTGCCAGCAGACAACGTTCCCCTCAGCGTGCCGGGGAGCTGTTTTTT; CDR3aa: CASRQRSPQRAGELFF
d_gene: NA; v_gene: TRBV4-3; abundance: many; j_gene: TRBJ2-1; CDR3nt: TGCGCCAGCAGCCAAGGGTTCCCTAGCGTGTCCTACAATGAGCAGTTCTTC; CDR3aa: CASSQGFPSVSYNEQFF
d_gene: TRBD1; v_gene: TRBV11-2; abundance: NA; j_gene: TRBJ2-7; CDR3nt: TGTGCCAGCAGAAAGGTCACCGGGACAGTCTACGAGCAGTACTTC; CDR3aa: CASRKVTGTVYEQYF
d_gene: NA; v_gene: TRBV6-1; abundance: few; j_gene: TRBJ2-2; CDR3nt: TGTGCCAGCAGTGAAGACAGAATCACCGGGGAGCTGTTTTTT; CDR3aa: CASSEDRITGELFF
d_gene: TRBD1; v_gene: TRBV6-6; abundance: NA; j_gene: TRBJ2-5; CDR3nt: TGTGCCAGCAGTCGGGACAGGCAAGAGACCCAGTACTTC; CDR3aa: CASSRDRQETQYF
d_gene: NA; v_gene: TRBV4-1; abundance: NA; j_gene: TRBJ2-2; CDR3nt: TGCGCCAGCTACTCGACAGCCACCGGGGAGCTGTTTTTT; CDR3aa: CASYSTATGELFF
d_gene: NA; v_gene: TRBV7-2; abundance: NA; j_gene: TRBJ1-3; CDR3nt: TGTGCCAGCAGCCCGGCGACATCCCTCTCTGGAAACACCATATATTTT; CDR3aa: CASSPATSLSGNTIYF
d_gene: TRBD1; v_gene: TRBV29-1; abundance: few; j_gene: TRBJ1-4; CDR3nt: TGCAGCGTTGCGGGACAGGGAGAAAAACTGTTTTTT; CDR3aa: CSVAGQGEKLFF
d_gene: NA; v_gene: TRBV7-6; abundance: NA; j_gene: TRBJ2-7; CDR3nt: TGTGCCAGCAGCCCCCTCCGGGAATACGAGCAGTACTTC; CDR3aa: CASSPLREYEQYF
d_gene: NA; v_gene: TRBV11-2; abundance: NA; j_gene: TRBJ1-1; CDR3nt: TGTGCCAGCAGTGAGGGGGTCTTGAACACTGAAGCTTTCTTT; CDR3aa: CASSEGVLNTEAFF
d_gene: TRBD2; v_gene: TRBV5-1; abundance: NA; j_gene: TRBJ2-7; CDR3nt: TGCGCCAGCTCCACGCGGGGGGGTAGCTACGAGCAGTACTTC; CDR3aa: CASSTRGGSYEQYF
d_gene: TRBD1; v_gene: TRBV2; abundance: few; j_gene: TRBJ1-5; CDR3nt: TGTGCCAGCAGAGGACAGGTTTTTCAGCCCCAGCATTTT; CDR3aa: CASRGQVFQPQHF
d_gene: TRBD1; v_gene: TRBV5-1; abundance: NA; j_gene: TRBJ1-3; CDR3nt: TGCGCCAGCAGCTTGGCACAGGGGCGAAACACCATATATTTT; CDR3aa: CASSLAQGRNTIYF
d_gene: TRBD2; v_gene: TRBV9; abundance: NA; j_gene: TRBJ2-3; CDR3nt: TGTGCCAGCAGCGTAGGACTAGCGGGGGGCTTGTCTAGCACAGATACGCAGTATTTT; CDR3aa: CASSVGLAGGLSSTDTQYF
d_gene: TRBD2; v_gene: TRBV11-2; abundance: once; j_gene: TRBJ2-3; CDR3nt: TGTGCCAGCAGCTTAGTTCCTAGCGGATTCACAGATACGCAGTATTTT; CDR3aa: CASSLVPSGFTDTQYF
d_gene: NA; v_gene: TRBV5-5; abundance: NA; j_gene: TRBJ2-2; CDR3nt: TGTGCCAGCAGCTCGGGACATTCGAACACCGGGGAGCTGTTTTTT; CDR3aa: CASSSGHSNTGELFF
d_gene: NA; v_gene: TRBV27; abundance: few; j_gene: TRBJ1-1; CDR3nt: TGTGCCAGCAGTTTACTTCGGGATTTCTTT; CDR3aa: CASSLLRDFF
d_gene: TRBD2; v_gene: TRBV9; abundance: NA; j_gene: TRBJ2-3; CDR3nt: TGTGCCAGCAGCGTAGAGGCTAGCGGGGAGATCACAGATACGCAGTATTTT; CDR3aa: CASSVEASGEITDTQYF
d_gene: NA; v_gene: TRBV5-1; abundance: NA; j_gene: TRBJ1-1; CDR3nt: TGCGCCAGCAGCTTGGGGGGGGACCCCCCCGAAACTTTCTTT; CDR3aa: CASSLGGDPPETFF
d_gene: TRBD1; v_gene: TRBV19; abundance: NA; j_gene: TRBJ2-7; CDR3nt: TGTGCCAGTAGCGAACCAGGACAGGGGAGCTCCTACGAGCAGTACTTC; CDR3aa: CASSEPGQGSSYEQYF
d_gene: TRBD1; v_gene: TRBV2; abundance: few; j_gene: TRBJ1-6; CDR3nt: TGTGCCAGCAGAGGTAACAGGGGATTAAATTCACCCCTCCACTTT; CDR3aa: CASRGNRGLNSPLHF
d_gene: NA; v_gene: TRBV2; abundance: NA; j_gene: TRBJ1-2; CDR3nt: TGTGCCAGCCGGTTAAAGAGGAACTATGGCTACACCTTC; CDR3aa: CASRLKRNYGYTF
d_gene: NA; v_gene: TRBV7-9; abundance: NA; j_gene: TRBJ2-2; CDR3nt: TGTGCCAGCAGCCCTAGCAAAGGACAGCTGACCGGGGAGCTGTTTTTT; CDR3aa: CASSPSKGQLTGELFF
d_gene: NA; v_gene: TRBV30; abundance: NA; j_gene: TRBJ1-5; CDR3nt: TGTGCCTGGAGTGGGAGGACAGCGAGCAATCAGCCCCAGCATTTT; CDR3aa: CAWSGRTASNQPQHF
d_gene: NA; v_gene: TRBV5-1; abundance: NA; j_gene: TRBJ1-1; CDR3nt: TGCGCCAGCAGCTTGGACGGTGGGGCCACTGAAGCTTTCTTT; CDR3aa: CASSLDGGATEAFF
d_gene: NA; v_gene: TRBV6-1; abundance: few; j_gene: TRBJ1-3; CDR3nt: TGTGCCAGCAGTGAAACGCCGACACACTCTGGAAACACCATATATTTT; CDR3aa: CASSETPTHSGNTIYF
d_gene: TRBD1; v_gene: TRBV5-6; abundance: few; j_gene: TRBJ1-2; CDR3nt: TGTGCCAGCAGCTTCCGGGACAGGGAGTATGGCTACACCTTC; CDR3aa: CASSFRDREYGYTF
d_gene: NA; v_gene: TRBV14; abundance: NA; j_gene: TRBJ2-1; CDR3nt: TGTGCCAGCAGCCAAGATATAGGCATTCCAGGGAATGAGCAGTTCTTC; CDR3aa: CASSQDIGIPGNEQFF
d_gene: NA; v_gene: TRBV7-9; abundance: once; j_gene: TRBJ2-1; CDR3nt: TGTGCCAGCAGCTTAGTAGGTCCAGGGCACAATGAGCAGTTCTTC; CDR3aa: CASSLVGPGHNEQFF
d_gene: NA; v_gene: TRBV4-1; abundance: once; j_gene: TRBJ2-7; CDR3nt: TGCGCCAGCAGCCAGCGGACTATCTCCTACGAGCAGTACTTC; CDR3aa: CASSQRTISYEQYF
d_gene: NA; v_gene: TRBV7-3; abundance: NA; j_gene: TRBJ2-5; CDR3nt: TGTGCCAGCAGTGATACAGGGGAGACCCAGTACTTC; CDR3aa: CASSDTGETQYF
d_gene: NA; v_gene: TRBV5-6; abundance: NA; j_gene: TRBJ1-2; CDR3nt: TGTGCCAGCAGCTTGGTATCAGGCTTTAACTATGGCTACACCTTC; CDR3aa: CASSLVSGFNYGYTF